What follows is one T cell receptor (beta chain) and its context. The antigen remains undetermined. These data are taken from a study of long-term antiretroviral therapy in people with HIV. Findings and limits, study-wide: Records did not include ART adherence, viral resistance or therapy changes. HIV repertoires had narrower CDR3 length ranges than controls. Samples were collected from about 2003 to 2018 under possibly less effective ART regimens. Pre-ART expanded TRB clones stayed dominant throughout, though often decreasing after ART.

Survey-level resolution applied to immunoSEQ assay v3.0. Produced via immunoSEQ multiplex PCR; TCRdb's table is partial and in-frame only. The sample yields 25,000 to 35,000 clones, around 85% seen once. The TCR was taken from a man in his late teens or twenties with HIV. Source: unsorted PBMCs, taken 0.8 years before starting antiretroviral therapy.

The CDR3 region is CATSRDLAGVHNEQFF. The CDR3, as DNA: TGTGCCACCAGCAGAGATCTCGCGGGGGTACACAATGAGCAGTTCTTC. The chain uses TRBV15 and TRBJ2-1; 7 bases match TRBD2. V shed 0 bases and J 5 bases; nucleotides not matched to a gene: 7. This CDR3 is 16 amino acids long. Germline-derived CDR1 and CDR2 are LNHNV and YYDKDF (reference sequence).